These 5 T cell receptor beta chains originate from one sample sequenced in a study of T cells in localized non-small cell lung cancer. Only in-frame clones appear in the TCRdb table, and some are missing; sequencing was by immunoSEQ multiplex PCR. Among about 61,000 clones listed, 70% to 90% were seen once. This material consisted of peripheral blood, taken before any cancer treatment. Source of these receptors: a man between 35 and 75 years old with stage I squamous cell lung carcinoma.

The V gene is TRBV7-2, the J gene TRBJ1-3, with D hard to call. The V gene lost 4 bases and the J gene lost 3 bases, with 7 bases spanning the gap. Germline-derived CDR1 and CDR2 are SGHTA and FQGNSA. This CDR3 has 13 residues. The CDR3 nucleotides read TGTGCCAGCAGCTCCGAGGGTGGAAACACCATATATTTT. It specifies CASSSEGGNTIYF.

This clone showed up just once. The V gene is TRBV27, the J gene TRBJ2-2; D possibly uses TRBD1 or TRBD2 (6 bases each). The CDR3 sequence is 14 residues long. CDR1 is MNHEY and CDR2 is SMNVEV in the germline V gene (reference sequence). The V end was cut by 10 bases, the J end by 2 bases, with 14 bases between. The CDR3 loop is CATKGGRNTGELFF. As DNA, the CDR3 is TGTGCCACCAAAGGGGGGCGCAACACCGGGGAGCTGTTTTTT.

CDR3 loop: CASTGRTSTDTQYF. CDR3 sequence (DNA): TGTGCCAGCACGGGGCGGACTAGCACAGATACGCAGTATTTT. The gene calls are TRBV6-5 and TRBJ2-3; D is possibly TRBD1 or TRBD2 (5 bases each). This CDR3 has 14 amino acids. Germline CDR1 MNHEY, CDR2 SVGAGI. With 7 bases removed from V and 0 bases from J, the gap between germline ends came to 11 bases.

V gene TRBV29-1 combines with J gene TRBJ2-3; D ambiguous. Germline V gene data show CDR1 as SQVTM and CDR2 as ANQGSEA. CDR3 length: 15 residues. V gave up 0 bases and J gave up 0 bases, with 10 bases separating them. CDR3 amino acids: CSVEDRASSTDTQYF. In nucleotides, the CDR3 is TGCAGCGTTGAAGATCGCGCGAGTAGCACAGATACGCAGTATTTT.

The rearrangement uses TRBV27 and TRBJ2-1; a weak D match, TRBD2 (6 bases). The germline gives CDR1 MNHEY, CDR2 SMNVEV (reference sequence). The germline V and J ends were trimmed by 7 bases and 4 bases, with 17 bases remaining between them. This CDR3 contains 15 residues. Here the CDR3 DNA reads TGTGCCAGCAAGGAGTCAGAGGGACTGTACAATGAGCAGTTCTTC. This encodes CASKESEGLYNEQFF.